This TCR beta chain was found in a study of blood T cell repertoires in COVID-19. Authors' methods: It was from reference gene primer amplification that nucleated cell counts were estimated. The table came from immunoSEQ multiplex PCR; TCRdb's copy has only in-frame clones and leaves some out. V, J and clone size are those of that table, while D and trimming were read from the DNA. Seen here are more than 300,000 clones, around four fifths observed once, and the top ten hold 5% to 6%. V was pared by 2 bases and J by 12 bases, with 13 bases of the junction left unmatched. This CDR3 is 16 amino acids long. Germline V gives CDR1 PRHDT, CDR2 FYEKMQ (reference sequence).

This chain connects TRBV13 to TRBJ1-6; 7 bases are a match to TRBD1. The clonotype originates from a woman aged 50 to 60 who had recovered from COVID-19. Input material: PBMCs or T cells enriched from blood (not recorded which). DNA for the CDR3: TGTGCCAGCAGCTTATGGGGACAGAGCCAGATTAGACCCCTCCACTTT. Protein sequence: CASSLWGQSQIRPLHF. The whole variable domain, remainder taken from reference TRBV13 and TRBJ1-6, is AAGVIQSPRHLIKEKRETATLKCYPIPRHDTVYWYQQGPGQDPQFLISFYEKMQSDKGSIPDRFSAQQFSDYHSELNMSSLELGDSALYFCASSLWGQSQIRPLHFGNGTRLTVT.